This TCR beta chain was found in a study of graft-versus-host responses after intestinal transplantation. Study findings and constraints: Recipient marrow showed GvH clones, some seen first in ileum or blood. Association was observed between peak circulating GvH clone levels and early post-transplant HvG declines.

Measured with immunoSEQ multiplex PCR; TCRdb has only the in-frame clones, and not every one. Seen here are about 39,000 clones, about 93% observed once, and the top ten hold approximately 20%. A note on this clone: The antigen remains undetermined.

The CDR3 consists of 16 residues. V lost 4 bases and J lost 6, with 20 bases in between. Germline CDR1 PRHDT, CDR2 FYEKMQ (reference sequence). The sample consisted of unstimulated CD8+ T cells sorted from spleen or lymph node cells, taken before transplant. The chain uses TRBV13 and TRBJ2-3, with D possibly TRBD2 on 6 matching bases. The receptor was isolated from a human donor who was the organ donor for an intestinal transplant. The CDR3 loop reads CASSSLEAGYTDTQYF. The CDR3 nucleotides are TGTGCCAGCAGCTCCCTGGAGGCGGGGTACACGGATACGCAGTATTTT.